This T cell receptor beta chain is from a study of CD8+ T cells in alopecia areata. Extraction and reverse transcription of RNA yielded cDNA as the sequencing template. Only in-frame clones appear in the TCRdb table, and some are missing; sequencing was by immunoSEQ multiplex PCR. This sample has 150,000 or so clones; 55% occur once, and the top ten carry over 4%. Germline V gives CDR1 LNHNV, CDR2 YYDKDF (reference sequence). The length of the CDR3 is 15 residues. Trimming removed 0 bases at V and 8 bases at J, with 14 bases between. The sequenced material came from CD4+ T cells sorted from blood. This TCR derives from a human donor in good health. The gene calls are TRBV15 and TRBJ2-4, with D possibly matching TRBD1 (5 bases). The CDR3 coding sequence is TGTGCCACCAGCAGAGATCCCCAGGGAACTTACATTCAGTACTTC. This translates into CATSRDPQGTYIQYF.